This T cell receptor (beta chain) comes out of a study of beta chain features in type 1 diabetes. Germline trimming cut 5 bases from V and 8 bases from J; bases unmatched to any gene: 9. The CDR3 has 14 residues. The germline V gene has CDR1 MNHEY and CDR2 SMNVEV (reference sequence). CD45RO/CCR7/CD25/CD127/CD95/CD27 staining was used to isolate CD4+ naive, central memory, regulatory and stem cell-like memory cells by sorting. Points on this clone: Its specificity is unknown.

TCRB transcripts that were expressed got sequenced, as all of the isolated RNA had been reverse transcribed. The protocol was immunoSEQ multiplex PCR, while the TCRdb copy is restricted to in-frame clones and leaves out a portion. The table has 150,000 or so clones, 50% to 70% seen once. General observations from the study: In comparison with healthy donors, patients had naive, central memory and Treg TCRB repertoires that appeared more similar. TCRB rearrangement may or may not be influenced by HLA type; here this remained unresolved. The study found moderately but significantly shorter TCRB CDR3s in all four CD4+ subsets of Type 1 diabetes patients. cDNA sequencing could over-represent cells with high TCR expression.

The sequencing sample was made of naive CD4+ T cells from blood. The chain joins TRBV27 to TRBJ2-4, with 7 bases matching TRBD2. The TCR comes from a man aged 25 to 40 with type 1 diabetes. In DNA form, the CDR3 reads TGTGCCAGCAGTCCTTGGGGCGGGGGAGACATTCAGTACTTC. Translating it yields CASSPWGGGDIQYF.